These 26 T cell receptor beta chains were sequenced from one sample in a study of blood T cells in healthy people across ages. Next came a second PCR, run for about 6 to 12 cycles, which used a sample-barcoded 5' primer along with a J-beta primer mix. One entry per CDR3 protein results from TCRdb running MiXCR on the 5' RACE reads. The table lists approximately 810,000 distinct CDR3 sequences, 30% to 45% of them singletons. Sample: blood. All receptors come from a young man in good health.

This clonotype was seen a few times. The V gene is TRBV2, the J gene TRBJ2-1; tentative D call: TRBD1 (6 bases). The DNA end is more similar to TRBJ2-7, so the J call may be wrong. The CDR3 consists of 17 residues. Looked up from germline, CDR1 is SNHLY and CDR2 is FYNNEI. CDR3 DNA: TGTGCCAGCAGTGAAGCGCTCCAGGGGAGCTCCTACAATGAGCAGTACTTC. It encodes CASSEALQGSSYNEQYF.

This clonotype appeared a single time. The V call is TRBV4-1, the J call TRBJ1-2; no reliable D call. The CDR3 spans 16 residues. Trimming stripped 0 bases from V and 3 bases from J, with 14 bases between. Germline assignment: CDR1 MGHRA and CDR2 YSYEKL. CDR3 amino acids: CASSQDRAGRDYGYTF. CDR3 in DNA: TGCGCCAGCAGCCAAGATCGAGCAGGTCGGGACTATGGCTACACCTTC.

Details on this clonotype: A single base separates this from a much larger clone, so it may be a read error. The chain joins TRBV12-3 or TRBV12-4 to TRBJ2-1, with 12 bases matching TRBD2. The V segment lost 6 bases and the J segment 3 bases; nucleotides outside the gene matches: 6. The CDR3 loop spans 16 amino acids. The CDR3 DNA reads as TGTGCCAGCAGCCACAGACTAGCGGGGGACTACAATGAGCAGTTCTTC. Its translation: CASSHRLAGDYNEQFF.

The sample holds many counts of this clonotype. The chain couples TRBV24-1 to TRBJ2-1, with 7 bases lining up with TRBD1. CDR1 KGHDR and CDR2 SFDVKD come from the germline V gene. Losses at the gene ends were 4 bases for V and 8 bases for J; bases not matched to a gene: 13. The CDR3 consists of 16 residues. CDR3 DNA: TGTGCCACCAGTGAGGGCCGGGACAGAGTAAAAGATGAGCAGTTCTTC. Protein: CATSEGRDRVKDEQFF.

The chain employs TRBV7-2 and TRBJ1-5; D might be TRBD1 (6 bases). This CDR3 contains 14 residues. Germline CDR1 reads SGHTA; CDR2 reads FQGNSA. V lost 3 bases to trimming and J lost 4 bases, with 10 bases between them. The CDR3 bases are TGTGCCAGCAGCTTTGCACAGGGAAATCAGCCCCAGCATTTT. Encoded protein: CASSFAQGNQPQHF.

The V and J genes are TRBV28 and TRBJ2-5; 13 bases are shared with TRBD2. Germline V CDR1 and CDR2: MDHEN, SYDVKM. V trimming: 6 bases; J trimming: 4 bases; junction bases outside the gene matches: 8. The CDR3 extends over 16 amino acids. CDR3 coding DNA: TGTGCCAGCAGCTGGACTAGCGGGGGATTCGGAGAGACCCAGTACTTC. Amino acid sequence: CASSWTSGGFGETQYF.

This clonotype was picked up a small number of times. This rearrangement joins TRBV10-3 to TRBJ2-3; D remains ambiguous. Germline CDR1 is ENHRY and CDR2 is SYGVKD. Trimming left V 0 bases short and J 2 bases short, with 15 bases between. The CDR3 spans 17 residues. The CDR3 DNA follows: TGTGCCATCAGTGAGTCTGCCGCCCCGTCTCTCACAGATACGCAGTATTTT. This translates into CAISESAAPSLTDTQYF.

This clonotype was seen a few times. The DNA of the CDR3 is TGTGCCAGCAGCTTGGATGCCGCTGTCCTTTACAATGAGCAGTTCTTC. This encodes CASSLDAAVLYNEQFF. V is TRBV5-4 and J is TRBJ2-1; D ambiguous. This CDR3 is 16 amino acids long. Trimming removed 0 bases from V and 4 bases from J, with 14 bases in between. Germline loops: CDR1 SGHNT, CDR2 YYREEE (reference sequence). Based on the CDR3 plus reference TRBV5-4 and TRBJ2-1, the full variable domain is ETGVTQSPTHLIKTRGQQVTLRCSSQSGHNTVSWYQQALGQGPQFIFQYYREEENGRGNFPPRFSGLQFPNYSSELNVNALELDDSALYLCASSLDAAVLYNEQFFGPGTRLTVL.

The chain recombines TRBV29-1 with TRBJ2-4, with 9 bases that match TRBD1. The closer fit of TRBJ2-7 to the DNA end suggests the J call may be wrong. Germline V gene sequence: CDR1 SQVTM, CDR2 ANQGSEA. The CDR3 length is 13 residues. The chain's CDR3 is CSVIPGQGYEQYF. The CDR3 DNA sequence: TGCAGCGTCATACCGGGACAGGGCTACGAGCAGTACTTC.

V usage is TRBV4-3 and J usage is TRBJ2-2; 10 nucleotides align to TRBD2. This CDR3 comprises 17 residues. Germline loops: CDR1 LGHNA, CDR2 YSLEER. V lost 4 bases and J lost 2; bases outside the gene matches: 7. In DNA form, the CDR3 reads TGCGCCAGCAGCCGCCTAGCGGGGGCCGAAAACACCGGGGAGCTGTTTTTT. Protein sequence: CASSRLAGAENTGELFF.

CDR3 sequence: CSAYTWTQPESADTQYF. The CDR3 nucleotides read TGCAGTGCTTATACCTGGACGCAACCTGAGTCCGCAGATACGCAGTATTTT. V is TRBV20-1 and J is TRBJ2-3, with D unclear. Per germline, CDR1 DFQATT and CDR2 SNEGSKA (reference sequence). The CDR3 has 17 amino acids. V gave up 5 bases and J gave up 4 bases, with 25 bases separating them.

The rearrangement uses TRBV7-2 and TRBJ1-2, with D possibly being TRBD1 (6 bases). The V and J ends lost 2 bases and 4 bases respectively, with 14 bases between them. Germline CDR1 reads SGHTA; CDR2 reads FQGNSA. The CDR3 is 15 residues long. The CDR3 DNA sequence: TGTGCCAGCAGCTTAAGGTCGGGGGGGCCCTATGGCTACACCTTC. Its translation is CASSLRSGGPYGYTF.

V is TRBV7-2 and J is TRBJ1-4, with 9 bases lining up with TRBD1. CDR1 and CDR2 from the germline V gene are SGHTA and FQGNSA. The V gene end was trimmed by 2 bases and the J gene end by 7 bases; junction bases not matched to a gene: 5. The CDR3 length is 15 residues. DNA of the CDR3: TGTGCCAGCAGCTTAATGACAGGGGGAGGTGAAAAACTGTTTTTT. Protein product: CASSLMTGGGEKLFF.

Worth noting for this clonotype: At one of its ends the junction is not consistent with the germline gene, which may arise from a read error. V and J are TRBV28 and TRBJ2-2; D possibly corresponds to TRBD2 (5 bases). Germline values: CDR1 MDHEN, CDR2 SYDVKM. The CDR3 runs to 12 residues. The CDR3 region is CVSSPGTGELFF. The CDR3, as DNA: TGTGTCAGCAGCCCGGGAACCGGGGAGCTGTTTTTT.

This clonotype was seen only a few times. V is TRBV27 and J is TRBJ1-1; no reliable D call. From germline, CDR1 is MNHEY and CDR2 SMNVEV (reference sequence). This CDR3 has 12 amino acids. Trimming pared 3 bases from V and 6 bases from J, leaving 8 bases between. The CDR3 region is CASSFPGAEAFF. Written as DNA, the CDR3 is TGTGCCAGCAGTTTTCCCGGGGCTGAAGCTTTCTTT.

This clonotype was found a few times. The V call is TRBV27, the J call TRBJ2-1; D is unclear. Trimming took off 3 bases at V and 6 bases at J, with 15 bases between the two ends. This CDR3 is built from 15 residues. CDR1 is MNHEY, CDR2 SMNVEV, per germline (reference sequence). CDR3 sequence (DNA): TGTGCCAGCAGTTTTGTCGGGTTGGCCGGCAATGAGCAGTTCTTC. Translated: CASSFVGLAGNEQFF.

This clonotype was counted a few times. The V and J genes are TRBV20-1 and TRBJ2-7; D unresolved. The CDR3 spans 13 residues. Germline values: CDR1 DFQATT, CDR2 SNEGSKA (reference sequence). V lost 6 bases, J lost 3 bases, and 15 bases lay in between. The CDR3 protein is CSATDLRNYEQYF. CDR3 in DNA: TGCAGTGCAACCGATTTACGGAACTACGAGCAGTACTTC.

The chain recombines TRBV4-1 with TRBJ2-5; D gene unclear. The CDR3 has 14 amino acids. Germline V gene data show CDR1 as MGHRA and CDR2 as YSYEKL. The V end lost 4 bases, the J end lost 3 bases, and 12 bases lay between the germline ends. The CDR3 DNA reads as TGCGCCAGCAGCCCCTCCTTATTCGAAGAGACCCAGTACTTC. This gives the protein CASSPSLFEETQYF.

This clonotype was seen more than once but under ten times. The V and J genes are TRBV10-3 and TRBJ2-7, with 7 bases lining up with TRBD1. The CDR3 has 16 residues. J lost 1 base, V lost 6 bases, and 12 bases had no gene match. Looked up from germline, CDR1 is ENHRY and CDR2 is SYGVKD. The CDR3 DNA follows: TGTGCCATCAGCCGGGCCGGGACAGAGAATTCCTACGAGCAGTACTTC. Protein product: CAISRAGTENSYEQYF.

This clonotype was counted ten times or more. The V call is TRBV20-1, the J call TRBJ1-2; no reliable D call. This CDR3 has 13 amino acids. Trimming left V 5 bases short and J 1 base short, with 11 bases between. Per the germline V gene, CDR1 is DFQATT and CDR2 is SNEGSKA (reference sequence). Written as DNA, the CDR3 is TGCAGTGCTCGTCGGACCGATAACTATGGCTACACCTTC. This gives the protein CSARRTDNYGYTF.

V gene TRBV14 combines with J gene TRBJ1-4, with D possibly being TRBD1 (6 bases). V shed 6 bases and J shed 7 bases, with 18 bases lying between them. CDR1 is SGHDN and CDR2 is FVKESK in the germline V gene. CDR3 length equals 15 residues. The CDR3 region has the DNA TGTGCCAGCAGTCCTGCCCAGGGGTTCGGTGAAAAACTGTTTTTT. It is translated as CASSPAQGFGEKLFF.

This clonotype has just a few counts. The CDR3 spells CASRDGTRGETQYF. In DNA form, the CDR3 reads TGTGCCAGCAGGGACGGGACACGCGGCGAGACCCAGTACTTC. The chain is built from TRBV6-5 and TRBJ2-5; a possible D gene is TRBD1 (6 bases). V lost 6 bases and J lost 5, with 16 bases in between. The germline CDR1 and CDR2 sequences are MNHEY and SVGAGI. The length of the CDR3 is 14 residues.

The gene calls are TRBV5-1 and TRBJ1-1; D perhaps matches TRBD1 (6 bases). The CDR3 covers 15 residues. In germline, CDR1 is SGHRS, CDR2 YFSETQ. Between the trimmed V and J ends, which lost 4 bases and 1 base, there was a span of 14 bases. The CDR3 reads CASSTGQSGNTEAFF. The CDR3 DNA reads TGCGCCAGCAGCACCGGACAGAGTGGGAACACTGAAGCTTTCTTT.

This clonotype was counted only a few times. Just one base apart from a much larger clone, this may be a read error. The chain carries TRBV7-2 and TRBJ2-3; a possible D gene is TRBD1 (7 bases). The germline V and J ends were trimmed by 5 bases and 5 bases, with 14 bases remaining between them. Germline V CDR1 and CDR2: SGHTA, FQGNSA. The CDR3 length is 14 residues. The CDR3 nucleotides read TGTGCCAGCAGCGCGGGACAGCACAGAGATACGCAGTATTTT. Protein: CASSAGQHRDTQYF.

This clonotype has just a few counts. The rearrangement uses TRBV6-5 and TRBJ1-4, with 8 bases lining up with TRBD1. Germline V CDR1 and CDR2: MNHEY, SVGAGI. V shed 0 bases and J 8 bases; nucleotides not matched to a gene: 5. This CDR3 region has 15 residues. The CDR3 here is CASSYSDRVGEKLFF. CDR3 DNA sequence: TGTGCCAGCAGTTACTCGGACAGGGTGGGAGAAAAACTGTTTTTT.

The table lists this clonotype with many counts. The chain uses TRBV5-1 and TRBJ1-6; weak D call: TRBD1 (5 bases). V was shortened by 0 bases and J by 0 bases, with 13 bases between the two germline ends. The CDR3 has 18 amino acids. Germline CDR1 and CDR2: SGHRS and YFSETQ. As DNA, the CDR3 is TGCGCCAGCAGCTTGGAGCCGGGACTTAGCTCCTATAATTCACCCCTCCACTTT. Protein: CASSLEPGLSSYNSPLHF.